This T cell receptor (beta chain) was recovered during a study of blood T cell repertoires in COVID-19. Background on the study: Both acute and convalescent COVID-19 samples were obtained from the United States, Italy and Spain. PBMCs, B-cell-depleted T cells, or T cells provided the cDNA or gDNA that made up the material.

The authors' processing: Amplification of reference gene primers provided the estimated nucleated cell counts. TCRdb keeps only in-frame clones here, not all; method: immunoSEQ multiplex PCR. That table furnishes V, J and clone size, whereas the DNA furnished D and trimming. The data contain hundreds of thousands of clones, approximately 88% of them singletons. The CDR3 has 16 residues. Patients from Seattle were sampled longitudinally, starting during active infection. Material for sequencing was peripheral blood. This clonotype originated in a woman between 25 and 40 years old with COVID-19, enrolled during active disease. This chain connects TRBV21-1 to TRBJ2-3; TRBD2 is the table's D call, not checked against the DNA. TRBV21-1 is reported as a pseudogene. The CDR3 reads CASSSVLEARTDTQYF. CDR3 DNA sequence: TGTGCCAGCAGCAGCGTCCTAGAGGCCCGCACAGATACGCAGTATTTT.